Listed below are T cell receptor beta chains from one sample, sequenced in a study of response to subunit inactivated influenza vaccine. TCRdb used MiXCR to reprocess the RT-PCR reads, holding one entry per CDR3 protein. The table records around 470,000 distinct CDR3 sequences, 6.5% to 8% of them present only once. The source was PBMCs from blood, collected less than 30 months after vaccination. These receptor sequences come from a man in his fifties or sixties who received an inactivated influenza vaccine. Both conserved end residues are part of each CDR3. The order of the fields is CDR3 DNA, CDR3 protein, clone size, J gene, V gene, D gene. The D gene is left open where the match is weak. Rows give clone size only sometimes, using once, few, many, or a class for an expanded clone.

TGTGCCAGCAGCCTTACCGGGACCATGTCCTACGAGCAGTACTTC	CASSLTGTMSYEQYF	NA	TRBJ2-7	TRBV28	NA
TGTGCCAGCATTCAGACACTGGGCCAAGAGACCCAGTACTTC	CASIQTLGQETQYF	few	TRBJ2-5	TRBV6-1	NA
TGCGCCAGCAGCACCGGCGGGCAGGGGGCTTGGGAGACCCAGTACTTC	CASSTGGQGAWETQYF	NA	TRBJ2-5	TRBV5-1	TRBD1
TGTGCCAGCTCACTGGGCGTTGAAAACGCTGAAGCTTTCTTT	CASSLGVENAEAFF	many	TRBJ1-1	TRBV18	NA
TGCGCCAGCAGCTTGGGCCCACCAGGTAGGGCGAACACTGAAGCTTTCTTT	CASSLGPPGRANTEAFF	many	TRBJ1-1	TRBV5-1	NA
TGTGCCACCAGTGACCGGAGACTAGCGGGCACAGATACGCAGTATTTT	CATSDRRLAGTDTQYF	many	TRBJ2-3	TRBV24-1	TRBD2
TGCAGTGCTGGTCCCACCCTGGGGGTAGGCACAGATACGCAGTATTTT	CSAGPTLGVGTDTQYF	few	TRBJ2-3	TRBV20-1	NA
TGCAGTGCTAGCCGACTAGCATTCACCGGGGAGCTGTTTTTT	CSASRLAFTGELFF	NA	TRBJ2-2	TRBV20-1	TRBD2
TGTGCCACCAGCAGAGTCCCTCGAGGCGGGAATGAGCAGTTCTTC	CATSRVPRGGNEQFF	few	TRBJ2-1	TRBV15	NA
TGTGCCAGTAGTATCGGGACAGGGAGACTAGGGGCCACAGATACGCAGTATTTT	CASSIGTGRLGATDTQYF	many	TRBJ2-3	TRBV19	TRBD1
TGTGCCAGCAGACCGGGGGGGCGCAATCAGCCCCAGCATTTT	CASRPGGRNQPQHF	NA	TRBJ1-5	TRBV12-3/TRBV12-4	NA
TGTGCCAGCAGCCAAGAGGAGGTGGTCTCCTACGAGCAGTACTTC	CASSQEEVVSYEQYF	many	TRBJ2-7	TRBV4-2	NA
TGTGCCAGCAGTTTTTGGGACAGGGGATACACCGGGGAGCTGTTTTTT	CASSFWDRGYTGELFF	NA	TRBJ2-2	TRBV28	TRBD1
TGTGCCAGCAGCTCTCAGGAGACAGATACGCAGTATTTT	CASSSQETDTQYF	few	TRBJ2-3	TRBV5-4	NA
TGTGCCAGCAGCTTAGATCCAGCGGGAGGAGGAATACGAGAGACCCAGTACTTC	CASSLDPAGGGIRETQYF	NA	TRBJ2-5	TRBV11-2	TRBD2
TGTGCCAGCAGCTTAGGGGGTTGGTACGAGCAGTACTTC	CASSLGGWYEQYF	few	TRBJ2-7	TRBV7-2	NA
TGTGCCATACGGACAGGAGGGAGTTCACCCCTCCACTTT	CAIRTGGSSPLHF	many	TRBJ1-6	TRBV10-3	TRBD1
TGTGCCAGCAGCCACGGGACTAGCGGGAGTTACACAGATACGCAGTATTTT	CASSHGTSGSYTDTQYF	few	TRBJ2-3	TRBV4-2	TRBD2
TGTGCCATAACCAGGGGAGGCAATGAGCAGTTCTTC	CAITRGGNEQFF	many	TRBJ2-1	TRBV12-3/TRBV12-4	NA
TGTGCCAGCAGTTTACGATCTACCAACTACGAGCAGTACTTC	CASSLRSTNYEQYF	NA	TRBJ2-7	TRBV12-3/TRBV12-4	NA
TGTGCCAGCAGTTACTCTAGCGGGAGTTCAGATACGCAGTATTTT	CASSYSSGSSDTQYF	many	TRBJ2-3	TRBV6-5	TRBD2
TGCAGTGCTACCCTCGACCCAGGATCAAGGGAGACCCAGTACTTC	CSATLDPGSRETQYF	many	TRBJ2-5	TRBV20-1	NA
TGCAGCGTTGAATCCCGGGACCCAGCCTACGAGCAGTACTTC	CSVESRDPAYEQYF	many	TRBJ2-7	TRBV29-1	NA
TGTGCCAGTAGTAATGCCGGACAGGATAATGAAAAACTGTTTTTT	CASSNAGQDNEKLFF	few	TRBJ1-4	TRBV19	TRBD1
TGTGCCAGCAGCCCTCGGACTAGTCGCTCCTACAATGAGCAGTTCTTC	CASSPRTSRSYNEQFF	few	TRBJ2-1	TRBV11-2	TRBD2
TGTGCCAGCAGTTCAGACGCCCGGACGCCCCAGCATTTT	CASSSDARTPQHF	many	TRBJ1-5	TRBV12-3/TRBV12-4	NA
TGCAGCGTTGCCGCATCGGATGAGCAGTTCTTC	CSVAASDEQFF	many	TRBJ2-1	TRBV29-1	NA
TGCAGTGCTAGAACCCCGACAGGGTCGGGGACCGGGGAGCTGTTTTTT	CSARTPTGSGTGELFF	many	TRBJ2-2	TRBV20-1	TRBD1
TGTGCCAGCCATCCTTCCGGATCCGAAAGAAACACCATATATTTT	CASHPSGSERNTIYF	few	TRBJ1-3	TRBV6-1	NA
TGTGCCAGCAGTCCTACAGGGCCTAAAGAGACCCAGTACTTC	CASSPTGPKETQYF	NA	TRBJ2-5	TRBV12-3/TRBV12-4	NA
TGTGCCAGCAGCATGAGGGGGAGGGAGACCCAGTACTTC	CASSMRGRETQYF	NA	TRBJ2-5	TRBV7-8	NA
TGTGCCAGTGCCTCGGGACCAGCAACTAATGAAAAACTGTTTTTT	CASASGPATNEKLFF	many	TRBJ1-4	TRBV19	NA
TGTGCCAGCAGCTTGCATGGGACAGGGGTTAATTCACCCCTCCACTTT	CASSLHGTGVNSPLHF	few	TRBJ1-6	TRBV7-6	TRBD1
TGCGCCAGCAGCCAACTAGTAGCCGGGGAGCTGTTTTTT	CASSQLVAGELFF	few	TRBJ2-2	TRBV4-3	NA
TGCGCCAGCAGCTTGGGGGGACAGGGCTGGGACACTGAAGCTTTCTTT	CASSLGGQGWDTEAFF	NA	TRBJ1-1	TRBV5-1	TRBD1
TGTGCCACCAGCAGTGGTTGGACTAGCGGGACTAATGAGCAGTTCTTC	CATSSGWTSGTNEQFF	few	TRBJ2-1	TRBV15	TRBD2
TGTGCCAGCAGTTTAAGGACACCCTACGAGCAGTACTTC	CASSLRTPYEQYF	few	TRBJ2-7	TRBV28	NA
TGTGCCAGCAGCGAACGGAACCGGGGTCCGCGGTACTTC	CASSERNRGPRYF	NA	TRBJ2-4	TRBV3-1	NA
TGTGCCACCTACTCCGGGACTAGCGACAATGAGCAGTTCTTC	CATYSGTSDNEQFF	NA	TRBJ2-1	TRBV6-2/TRBV6-3	TRBD2